Presented here are 26 T cell receptor beta chains from one specimen sequenced in a study of metastatic and nonmetastatic thyroid tumors. None of the patients had undergone any treatment ahead of thyroid surgery. TCRdb re-called the PCR reads with MiXCR. Here the sample spans approximately 20,000 clones, over 10% being singletons. The sequencing sample was made of blood. The receptors derive from a female donor with papillary thyroid cancer or a benign thyroid nodule (not recorded which). Some clones in this sample may be carry-over from other donors' samples.

The chain employs TRBV20-1 and TRBJ2-7, with 12 positions matching TRBD2. The J call may be in error: the DNA end matches TRBJ2-4 better. From germline, CDR1 is DFQATT and CDR2 SNEGSKA (reference sequence). The CDR3 spans 17 residues. CDR3 sequence (DNA): TGCAGTGCCTCGCTAGCGGGGGGGCTCCTAGCCAAAAACATTCAGTACTTC. It codes for CSASLAGGLLAKNIQYF.

The table lists this clone with many counts. The chain couples TRBV9 to TRBJ1-5; the match to TRBD1 covers 7 bases. J was trimmed by 5 bases and V by 4 bases; bases with no gene match: 9. Germline-derived CDR1 and CDR2 are SGDLS and YYNGEE. The CDR3 runs to 15 residues. This CDR3 reads CASSPRDSEYQPQHF. The CDR3 bases are TGTGCCAGCAGCCCACGGGACAGTGAATATCAGCCCCAGCATTTT.

This clone was seen at least ten times. Since no conserved phenylalanine or tryptophan closes the CDR3, a read error is the likely cause. This chain joins TRBV19 and TRBJ1-1, with D unresolved. CDR1 is LNHDA, CDR2 SQIVND, per germline (reference sequence). CDR3 length equals 13 residues. Trimming pared 3 bases from V and 0 bases from J, leaving 5 bases between. CDR3 amino acids: CASSISLNTEAFL. CDR3 coding DNA: TGTGCCAGTAGTATCTCTCTGAACACTGAAGCTTTCCTT.

This clone has more than one count but fewer than ten. CDR3 residues: CASIRDTSYEQYF. The CDR3 bases are TGTGCCAGCATCCGGGACACCTCCTACGAGCAGTACTTC. The chain has TRBV6-1 and TRBJ2-7, with a possible D match to TRBD1 (6 bases). The CDR3 contains 13 residues. CDR1 is MNHNS and CDR2 is SASEGT in the germline V gene. Trimming left V 7 bases short and J 0 bases short, with 10 bases between.

In its sample, this clone was seen many times. With a much larger clone just one base away, this may be a read error. Because the CDR3 is missing its conserved closing phenylalanine or tryptophan, this is likely a read error. The V call is TRBV5-1, the J call TRBJ2-7; TRBD1 or TRBD2 may be the D gene (5 bases each). Deletions cut 4 bases from V and 2 bases from J, with 13 bases between. The CDR3 is made up of 14 amino acids. Germline-derived CDR1 and CDR2 are SGHRS and YFSETQ. The CDR3 DNA reads as TGCGCCAGCAGCCCCGGGACGGGGCCCTACGAGCAGTACCTC. Amino acid sequence: CASSPGTGPYEQYL.

Notes on this clone: A single base separates this from a much larger clone, so it may be a read error. The CDR3 DNA reads as TGTGCCAGCAGTGGCGGAAGTGTGGGTAGGAAGAACACTGAAGCTTTCTTT. Translating it yields CASSGGSVGRKNTEAFF. The rearrangement uses TRBV2 and TRBJ1-1; no definite D call. CDR3 length equals 17 residues. The germline CDR1 and CDR2 sequences are SNHLY and FYNNEI. Trimming stripped 4 bases from V and 1 base from J, with 19 bases between.

This clone was found many times. In nucleotides, the CDR3 is TGTGCCTGCTCGGGACAGGCTAAAACTAGCGGGTTGTACAATGAGCAGTTCTTC. Its translation is CACSGQAKTSGLYNEQFF. The chain combines TRBV6-6 with TRBJ2-1, with a possible D match to TRBD2 (9 bases). The V and J ends lost 11 bases and 4 bases respectively, with 30 bases between them. The CDR3 length is 18 residues. CDR1 is MNHNY and CDR2 is SVGAGI in the germline V gene (reference sequence).

As regards this clone: The junction departs from the called germline gene at one end, perhaps through a read error. This chain links TRBV6-2 or TRBV6-3 with TRBJ2-1, with a weak D call TRBD2 (6 bases). The CDR3 spans 16 residues. The germline gives CDR1 MNHEY, CDR2 SVGEGT. The CDR3 here is CVSTPFGGVGRNEQFF. CDR3 sequence (DNA): TGTGTCAGCACCCCCTTCGGGGGTGTAGGTAGGAATGAGCAGTTCTTC.

This chain uses TRBV6-1 with TRBJ2-2; D could derive from TRBD1 or TRBD2 (6 bases each). Germline CDR1 is MNHNS and CDR2 is SASEGT. The ends were cut back, 7 bases at V and 7 bases at J, with 19 bases in the middle. The CDR3 spans 15 residues. The CDR3 region has the DNA TGTGCCAGCACCCTAGGAGGGGGGCGAGACGGGGAGCTGTTTTTT. Its translation is CASTLGGGRDGELFF.

For this clone: With a much larger clone just one base away, this may be a read error. The chain has TRBV3-1 and TRBJ2-3, with D tentatively TRBD1 (5 bases). Germline lookup yields CDR1 LGHDT and CDR2 YNNKEL (reference sequence). The V and J ends lost 2 bases and 1 base respectively, with 13 bases between them. The CDR3 consists of 16 residues. CDR3 loop: CASSQIQGLGTDTQYF. CDR3 DNA: TGTGCCAGCAGCCAAATTCAGGGTCTAGGCACAGATACGCAGTATTTT.

This clone was seen ten or more times. The J gene is TRBJ2-1, the V gene TRBV7-8; 7 nucleotides agree with TRBD2. CDR1 and CDR2 (germline): SGHVS, FQNEAQ. Trimming at V came to 4 bases and at J to 10 bases, leaving 13 bases not matched to a gene. The CDR3 runs 15 residues. CDR3 nucleotides: TGTGCCAGCAGCTACCCCGGGACTAAGGAAAGAGAGCAGTTCTTC. Encoded protein: CASSYPGTKEREQFF.

With regard to this clone: One junction end does not reproduce the germline sequence, and a read error may be involved. This chain joins TRBV11-2 and TRBJ2-7, with D tentatively TRBD2 (7 bases). Germline CDR1 is SGHAT and CDR2 is FQNNGV. The CDR3 has 17 amino acids. The CDR3 loop is CASILDPSGGRSYEQYF. As DNA, the CDR3 is TGTGCCAGCATCTTAGATCCGTCGGGGGGCCGGTCCTACGAGCAGTACTTC.

This clone was seen repeatedly, ten times or more. V is TRBV4-1 and J is TRBJ1-2, with TRBD1 matching over 8 bases. This CDR3 has 14 residues. In germline, CDR1 is MGHRA, CDR2 YSYEKL. V dropped 0 bases and J dropped 6; count of bases not matched to a gene: 3. This CDR3 reads CASSQENRGDGYTF. The CDR3 region has the DNA TGCGCCAGCAGCCAAGAAAACAGGGGGGATGGCTACACCTTC.

This clone was observed at least ten times. The chain couples TRBV20-1 to TRBJ1-2, with D uncertain. In germline, CDR1 is DFQATT, CDR2 SNEGSKA (reference sequence). V was pared by 1 base and J by 8 bases, with 11 bases between. The CDR3 sequence is 12 residues long. CDR3 protein: CSARVALEGYTF. The DNA for the CDR3 is TGCAGTGCTAGAGTCGCTTTGGAAGGCTACACCTTC.

This clone was detected only once. This may come from a read error, since a much larger clone is one base off. J is TRBJ2-5 and V is TRBV9; D is ambiguous. The CDR3 consists of 16 residues. Trimming took 4 bases from V and 1 from J, leaving 17 bases between them. Germline CDR1 reads SGDLS; CDR2 reads YYNGEE. The CDR3 here is CASSISPDPPQETQYF. CDR3 nucleotide sequence: TGTGCCAGCAGCATATCCCCTGACCCGCCCCAAGAGACCCAGTACTTC.

Worth noting for this clone: The conserved final phenylalanine or tryptophan is absent from the CDR3, which likely points to a read error. No DNA is shown, since the ends of the CDR3 on it are uncertain; the CDR3 is the one TCRdb lists. The CDR3 region is CARSQDWTNAYNEQIC. The rearrangement joins TRBV4-1 to TRBJ2-1. Germline V lookup: CDR1 MGHRA, CDR2 YSYEKL. With termini counted, the CDR3 has 16 amino acids.

This chain uses TRBV28 with TRBJ1-1; 9 nucleotides match TRBD1. Germline assignment: CDR1 MDHEN and CDR2 SYDVKM. J lost 1 base, V lost 4 bases, and 4 bases had no gene match. CDR3 length: 15 residues. In nucleotides, the CDR3 is TGTGCCAGCAGTTCCAAGACAGGGGGGAACACTGAAGCTTTCTTT. Translated: CASSSKTGGNTEAFF.

This clone was recorded many times. The rearrangement uses TRBV28 and TRBJ2-1; D uncertain. Germline assignment: CDR1 MDHEN and CDR2 SYDVKM. The CDR3 is 15 residues long. V was cut by 2 bases and J by 2 bases, with 10 bases left in between. CDR3 nucleotide sequence: TGTGCCAGCAGTTTACTAGAGGCCGCCTACAATGAGCAGTTCTTC. Translated: CASSLLEAAYNEQFF. Full variable domain (missing parts from reference TRBV28 and TRBJ2-1): DVKVTQSSRYLVKRTGEKVFLECVQDMDHENMFWYRQDPGLGLRLIYFSYDVKMKEKGDIPEGYSVSREKKERFSLILESASTNQTSMYLCASSLLEAAYNEQFFGPGTRLTVL.

Many counts were recorded for this clone. The chain uses TRBV2 and TRBJ2-1, with TRBD2 identical over 11 bases. The CDR3 runs 15 residues. Germline V lookup: CDR1 SNHLY, CDR2 FYNNEI. V shed 8 bases, J shed 9 bases, and the junction held 12 bases outside the gene matches. CDR3 sequence (DNA): TGTGCCAGCCGGGGGCTAGCGGGGGGCGGGCTTGAGCAGTTCTTC. Amino acids: CASRGLAGGGLEQFF.

This clone was observed at least ten times. The chain is built from TRBV9 and TRBJ2-5; a weak D match, TRBD2 (5 bases). Germline V gives CDR1 SGDLS, CDR2 YYNGEE. V was cut by 3 bases and J by 5 bases, with 20 bases left in between. The CDR3 has 16 residues. CDR3: CASSARAPGNRETQYF. The DNA for the CDR3 is TGTGCCAGCAGCGCTCGGGCCCCGGGGAATAGGGAGACCCAGTACTTC.

Ten or more counts support this clone. V gene TRBV4-1 combines with J gene TRBJ2-1, with TRBD1 matching 7 bases. This CDR3 has 15 amino acids. In germline, CDR1 is MGHRA, CDR2 YSYEKL. Trimming at V came to 4 bases and at J to 6 bases, leaving 9 bases not matched to a gene. The CDR3 coding sequence is TGCGCCAGCAGCCGGCCGGGACAGAGAATCAATGAGCAGTTCTTC. Translation: CASSRPGQRINEQFF.

This clone has a count of ten or more. The CDR3: CAWSRGPGEAFF. The DNA for the CDR3 is TGTGCCTGGAGCAGGGGGCCGGGTGAAGCTTTCTTT. The genes are TRBV30 and TRBJ1-1; 8 bases line up with TRBD1. The CDR3 extends over 12 amino acids. Germline trimming cut 3 bases from V and 7 bases from J; bases unmatched to any gene: 4. Germline V gene data show CDR1 as GTSNPN and CDR2 as SVGIG (reference sequence). Using reference TRBV30 and TRBJ1-1 for the parts outside the CDR3, the full variable domain is SQTIHQWPATLVQPVGSPLSLECTVEGTSNPNLYWYRQAAGRGLQLLFYSVGIGQISSEVPQNLSASRPQDRQFILSSKKLLLSDSGFYLCAWSRGPGEAFFGQGTRLTVV.

V usage is TRBV5-1 and J usage is TRBJ2-7, with no clear D. CDR1 SGHRS and CDR2 YFSETQ come from the germline V gene. This CDR3 region has 13 residues. Trimming stripped 5 bases from V and 6 bases from J, with 15 bases between. The CDR3 bases are TGCGCCAGCAGGTGGACCGCTGGTGCCGAGCAGTACTTC. Residues: CASRWTAGAEQYF. The full variable domain, in which reference TRBV5-1 and TRBJ2-7 provide the parts outside the CDR3, is KAGVTQTPRYLIKTRGQQVTLSCSPISGHRSVSWYQQTPGQGLQFLFEYFSETQRNKGNFPGRFSGRQFSNSRSEMNVSTLELGDSALYLCASRWTAGAEQYFGPGTRLTVT.

V is TRBV28 and J is TRBJ2-1; no clear D gene. CDR1 is MDHEN, CDR2 SYDVKM, per germline. The CDR3 runs to 16 residues. The V end was cut by 4 bases, the J end by 8 bases, with 21 bases between. This CDR3 reads CASSSPVIERGDEQFF. The CDR3 DNA reads as TGTGCCAGCAGTTCCCCAGTTATCGAGAGAGGCGATGAGCAGTTCTTC.

There are many counts of this clone. The rearrangement links TRBV15 to TRBJ1-1, with 9 bases lining up with TRBD1. The CDR3 length is 15 residues. Germline V gene sequence: CDR1 LNHNV, CDR2 YYDKDF (reference sequence). V trimming: 5 bases; J trimming: 2 bases; junction bases outside the gene matches: 6. CDR3 sequence (DNA): TGTGCCACCAGCTTTAACAGGGGGCCTAACACTGAAGCTTTCTTT. The encoded protein is CATSFNRGPNTEAFF.

This clone appeared many times. The J gene is TRBJ1-4, the V gene TRBV30, with D possibly being TRBD1 (6 bases). The CDR3 extends over 11 amino acids. V was pared by 5 bases and J by 11 bases, with 12 bases between. CDR1 is GTSNPN, CDR2 SVGIG, per germline (reference sequence). The DNA of the CDR3 is TGTGCCTGGCTAAAGGGGGGGAAACTGTTTTTT. Translated: CAWLKGGKLFF.